Below are 27 T cell receptor beta chains sequenced from a single sample in a study of shared clonotypes between healthy human individuals. Libraries were prepared by immunoSEQ multiplex PCR; TCRdb keeps only in-frame clonotypes and omits some of them. This sample has around 2,000,000 clones, with about 95% found just once. The naive CD8 population came from CD45RO-negative cells selected for CCR7, without terminally differentiated effector memory CD45RA+ cells. Sequenced sample: naive CD8+ T cells sorted from blood. These receptors came from a young man in good health.

This clone appeared once. The rearrangement uses TRBV6-5 and TRBJ2-7; D possibly matches TRBD1 or TRBD2 (5 bases each). V gave up 5 bases and J gave up 6 bases, with 20 bases separating them. This CDR3 is 15 amino acids long. Germline CDR1 is MNHEY and CDR2 is SVGAGI. The CDR3 bases are TGTGCCAGCAGTCACCGTCCGCTTGAGGGGAGCGAGCAGTACTTC. Protein: CASSHRPLEGSEQYF.

In DNA, the CDR3 is TGTGCCAGCTCCTATCACAATGAGCAGTTCTTC. Its translation: CASSYHNEQFF. The gene calls are TRBV14 and TRBJ2-1; D is unresolved. V lost 8 bases and J lost 5, with 7 bases in between. The CDR3 is 11 residues long. CDR1 and CDR2 from the germline V gene are SGHDN and FVKESK. Combining the CDR3 with reference TRBV14 and TRBJ2-1 gives the whole variable domain EAGVTQFPSHSVIEKGQTVTLRCDPISGHDNLYWYRRVMGKEIKFLLHFVKESKQDESGMPNNRFLAERTGGTYSTLKVQPAELEDSGVYFCASSYHNEQFFGPGTRLTVL.

The chain links TRBV27 to TRBJ2-2; D possibly matches TRBD1 or TRBD2 (7 bases each). The V end was cut by 0 bases, the J end by 10 bases, with 12 bases between. This CDR3 contains 14 residues. Germline assignment: CDR1 MNHEY and CDR2 SMNVEV (reference sequence). The CDR3 here is CASSLSPGGEELFF. In DNA, the CDR3 is TGTGCCAGCAGTTTATCGCCAGGGGGGGAGGAGCTGTTTTTT.

The genes are TRBV27 and TRBJ2-5; the D gene is possibly TRBD2 (5 bases). CDR3 length: 14 residues. The germline V gene encodes CDR1 MNHEY and CDR2 SMNVEV (reference sequence). The germline V and J ends were trimmed by 3 bases and 5 bases, with 13 bases remaining between them. The DNA for the CDR3 is TGTGCCAGCAGTTTCGAGGGTAGATGGGAGACCCAGTACTTC. It yields the protein CASSFEGRWETQYF.

The chain couples TRBV2 to TRBJ1-5; 7 bases map to TRBD1. Germline CDR1 SNHLY, CDR2 FYNNEI. The CDR3 totals 15 residues. Trimming cost V 3 bases and J 2 bases; bases outside gene matches: 4. The CDR3 loop reads CASSEWQGGNQPQHF. CDR3 bases: TGTGCCAGCAGTGAGTGGCAGGGGGGCAATCAGCCCCAGCATTTT. The full variable domain, with the rest looked up from reference TRBV2 and TRBJ1-5, is EPEVTQTPSHQVTQMGQEVILRCVPISNHLYFYWYRQILGQKVEFLVSFYNNEISEKSEIFDDQFSVERPDGSNFTLKIRSTKLEDSAMYFCASSEWQGGNQPQHFGDGTRLSIL.

As for this clone: This specimen includes other DNA sequences encoding the same CDR3. J is TRBJ1-1 and V is TRBV6-6; no reliable D call. Germline-derived CDR1 and CDR2 are MNHNY and SVGAGI (reference sequence). The CDR3 length is 13 residues. Trimming removed 2 bases from V and 1 base from J, with 5 bases in between. The CDR3 coding sequence is TGTGCCAGCAGTTACCAGGAGAACACTGAAGCTTTCTTT. This sequence encodes CASSYQENTEAFF.

V usage is TRBV7-8 and J usage is TRBJ2-2; TRBD2 aligns across 11 bases. Germline V gene lookup returns CDR1 SGHVS and CDR2 FQNEAQ. The CDR3 covers 19 residues. V gave up 3 bases and J gave up 1 base; unmatched junction bases: 10. CDR3 sequence reads: CASSFSGGARTRNTGELFF. In DNA, the CDR3 is TGTGCCAGCAGCTTTAGCGGGGGGGCTCGCACCAGGAACACCGGGGAGCTGTTTTTT.

This clone was recorded once. The genes are TRBV9 and TRBJ1-3, with D unclear. Looked up from germline, CDR1 is SGDLS and CDR2 is YYNGEE. Between the trimmed V and J ends, which lost 0 bases and 5 bases, there was a span of 6 bases. The CDR3 extends over 13 amino acids. CDR3 sequence: CASSVGYRNTIYF. The CDR3 bases are TGTGCCAGCAGCGTAGGATATAGAAACACCATATATTTT. The full variable domain, with the rest looked up from reference TRBV9 and TRBJ1-3, is DSGVTQTPKHLITATGQRVTLRCSPRSGDLSVYWYQQSLDQGLQFLIQYYNGEERAKGNILERFSAQQFPDLHSELNLSSLELGDSALYFCASSVGYRNTIYFGEGSWLTVV.

The chain joins TRBV19 to TRBJ2-1; possibly TRBD1 for D (5 bases). CDR1 LNHDA and CDR2 SQIVND come from the germline V gene (reference sequence). V was shortened by 5 bases and J by 7 bases, with 15 bases between the two germline ends. CDR3 length: 14 amino acids. CDR3 residues: CASSPRGQSNEQFF. The CDR3 region has the DNA TGTGCCAGTAGTCCGAGAGGACAATCTAATGAGCAGTTCTTC.

The chain employs TRBV13 and TRBJ2-7; the match to TRBD1 covers 7 bases. V was clipped by 4 bases and J by 5 bases; unmatched bases: 14. In germline, CDR1 is PRHDT, CDR2 FYEKMQ (reference sequence). The CDR3 loop spans 16 amino acids. The CDR3: CASSSATLTGYHEQYF. In DNA, the CDR3 is TGTGCCAGCAGCTCGGCTACACTGACAGGGTACCACGAGCAGTACTTC.

V gene TRBV2 combines with J gene TRBJ1-6; D remains ambiguous. The CDR3 is 15 residues long. V lost 8 bases to trimming and J lost 3 bases, with 14 bases between them. Germline V lookup: CDR1 SNHLY, CDR2 FYNNEI. In nucleotides, the CDR3 is TGTGCCAGCTCGAGAGGGAGCCTCTATAATTCACCCCTCCACTTT. As protein: CASSRGSLYNSPLHF. Full variable domain (missing parts from reference TRBV2 and TRBJ1-6): EPEVTQTPSHQVTQMGQEVILRCVPISNHLYFYWYRQILGQKVEFLVSFYNNEISEKSEIFDDQFSVERPDGSNFTLKIRSTKLEDSAMYFCASSRGSLYNSPLHFGNGTRLTVT.

The chain uses TRBV30 and TRBJ2-3; D remains unclear. Germline V gives CDR1 GTSNPN, CDR2 SVGIG (reference sequence). This CDR3 comprises 14 residues. With 0 bases removed from V and 6 bases from J, the gap between germline ends came to 13 bases. Here the CDR3 DNA reads TGTGCCTGGAGTGTACTTACCCTTGCGGATACGCAGTATTTT. This translates into CAWSVLTLADTQYF.

The chain recombines TRBV4-1 with TRBJ2-7; possible D gene TRBD2, 5 bases. CDR3 size: 14 residues. CDR1 is MGHRA, CDR2 YSYEKL, per germline. V lost 4 bases to trimming and J lost 0 bases, with 10 bases between them. This chain's CDR3 is CASSPLGSSYEQYF. CDR3 coding DNA: TGCGCCAGCAGCCCGTTAGGGAGCTCCTACGAGCAGTACTTC.

The chain employs TRBV2 and TRBJ2-7; TRBD2 agrees at 14 bases. The CDR3 runs to 17 residues. Trimming cost V 5 bases and J 0 bases; bases outside gene matches: 6. Germline values: CDR1 SNHLY, CDR2 FYNNEI. CDR3 nucleotides: TGTGCCAGCAGTTCGGGACTAGCGGGGGCCAGCTCCTACGAGCAGTACTTC. This encodes CASSSGLAGASSYEQYF. The full variable domain, completed using reference TRBV2 and TRBJ2-7, is EPEVTQTPSHQVTQMGQEVILRCVPISNHLYFYWYRQILGQKVEFLVSFYNNEISEKSEIFDDQFSVERPDGSNFTLKIRSTKLEDSAMYFCASSSGLAGASSYEQYFGPGTRLTVT.

V gene TRBV7-3 combines with J gene TRBJ1-5; TRBD1 might be the D (6 bases). The CDR3 length is 15 residues. Germline lookup yields CDR1 SGHTA and CDR2 FQGTGA. V lost 5 bases and J 11 bases, leaving 22 bases between the germline ends. This CDR3 is CASSQQTGRIVAQHF. In nucleotides, the CDR3 is TGTGCCAGCAGCCAACAGACAGGCCGAATAGTGGCCCAGCATTTT.

Turning to this clone: Other DNA sequences in the sample encode the same CDR3. The CDR3 loop reads CASSYSTGETYNEQFF. The CDR3 coding sequence is TGTGCCAGCAGTTACTCTACGGGGGAGACCTACAATGAGCAGTTCTTC. The chain recombines TRBV6-5 with TRBJ2-1; D is possibly TRBD2 (6 bases). V shed 0 bases and J shed 2 bases, with 11 bases lying between them. Germline V lookup: CDR1 MNHEY, CDR2 SVGAGI. CDR3 length: 16 amino acids.

The rearrangement joins TRBV4-2 to TRBJ1-1; weak D call: TRBD1 (6 bases). Germline CDR1 is LGHNA and CDR2 is YNFKEQ. V lost 1 base and J 4 bases, leaving 10 bases between the germline ends. The CDR3 totals 14 residues. The DNA for the CDR3 is TGTGCCAGCAGCCAAGGGTCGGGGGCCACTGAAGCTTTCTTT. Its protein is CASSQGSGATEAFF.

This rearrangement joins TRBV2 to TRBJ1-1; 9 bases match TRBD1. With 4 bases clipped from V and 1 base from J, the junction kept 7 bases outside the gene matches. In germline, CDR1 is SNHLY, CDR2 FYNNEI. The CDR3 is 16 amino acids. The CDR3: CASSGDRDRENTEAFF. The CDR3 DNA reads TGTGCCAGCAGTGGGGACCGGGACAGGGAGAACACTGAAGCTTTCTTT.

This chain connects TRBV6-5 to TRBJ2-3, with D maybe TRBD2 (5 bases). Looked up from germline, CDR1 is MNHEY and CDR2 is SVGAGI. The CDR3 runs to 14 residues. The ends were cut back, 8 bases at V and 2 bases at J, with 14 bases in the middle. The CDR3 DNA reads TGTGCCAGCGTGGAAGACCGGGACACAGATACGCAGTATTTT. It translates to CASVEDRDTDTQYF.

The CDR3 protein is CASSITGTGYSPLHF. The CDR3 coding sequence is TGTGCCAGCAGTATTACCGGGACAGGCTATTCACCCCTCCACTTT. The chain carries TRBV9 and TRBJ1-6; TRBD1 matches 8 bases. Germline-derived CDR1 and CDR2 are SGDLS and YYNGEE. V shed 5 bases and J 8 bases; nucleotides not matched to a gene: 9. The CDR3 contains 15 residues.

The CDR3 DNA follows: TGTGCCAGCCAAGTCGGGGGACAGGGAACGCACTATGGCTACACCTTC. It translates to CASQVGGQGTHYGYTF. This chain joins TRBV2 and TRBJ1-2; 9 positions match TRBD1. Germline-derived CDR1 and CDR2 are SNHLY and FYNNEI. CDR3 length: 16 amino acids. The trim removed 8 bases at V and 3 bases at J, leaving 13 bases unmatched.

To note about this clone: Other DNA sequences in this specimen translate into the identical CDR3. V and J are TRBV27 and TRBJ2-3; D might be TRBD2 (5 bases). From germline, CDR1 is MNHEY and CDR2 SMNVEV (reference sequence). This CDR3 is 13 amino acids long. Between the trimmed V and J ends, which lost 4 bases and 1 base, there was a span of 6 bases. Here the CDR3 reads CASSSLGTDTQYF. Here the CDR3 DNA reads TGTGCCAGCAGTTCACTAGGCACAGATACGCAGTATTTT.

This clone occurred once. The rearrangement links TRBV6-5 to TRBJ1-1; tentatively, D is TRBD1 (6 bases). Germline lookup yields CDR1 MNHEY and CDR2 SVGAGI. This CDR3 spans 15 amino acids. The germline V and J ends were trimmed by 4 bases and 7 bases, with 19 bases remaining between them. This chain's CDR3 is CASSFLTDGTYEAFF. The CDR3 DNA sequence: TGTGCCAGCAGTTTCCTGACAGACGGGACATATGAAGCTTTCTTT.

The chain links TRBV4-1 to TRBJ2-7, with D possibly TRBD1 on 6 matching bases. The CDR3 has 13 amino acids. V was trimmed by 1 base and J by 7 bases, leaving 11 bases between them. Germline CDR1 and CDR2: MGHRA and YSYEKL. CDR3 in DNA: TGCGCCAGCAGCCAAGGCACAGGGATGGAGCAGTACTTC. This gives the protein CASSQGTGMEQYF.

The CDR3 coding sequence is TGTGCCAGTAGTATAGATGGGACAGCCGCGCAAGAGACCCAGTACTTC. This gives the protein CASSIDGTAAQETQYF. The V gene is TRBV19, the J gene TRBJ2-5; 7 bases match TRBD1. The trim removed 0 bases at V and 2 bases at J, leaving 6 bases unmatched. Germline V gene lookup returns CDR1 LNHDA and CDR2 SQIVND (reference sequence). The CDR3 has 16 amino acids.

On this clone itself: This specimen includes other DNA sequences encoding the same CDR3. The V and J genes are TRBV27 and TRBJ2-3; D uncertain. Germline lookup yields CDR1 MNHEY and CDR2 SMNVEV (reference sequence). V gave up 2 bases and J gave up 1 base, with 4 bases separating them. The CDR3 covers 13 residues. CDR3 amino acids: CASSLGGTDTQYF. DNA of the CDR3: TGTGCCAGCAGTTTAGGAGGCACAGATACGCAGTATTTT.

The rearrangement uses TRBV20-1 and TRBJ2-7, with D unresolved. Deletions cut 5 bases from V and 7 bases from J, with 9 bases between. The CDR3 has 10 amino acids. CDR1 is DFQATT and CDR2 is SNEGSKA in the germline V gene (reference sequence). The CDR3, as DNA: TGCAGTGCTTCCGCCTTGGAGCAGTACTTC. As protein: CSASALEQYF.